The clone carrying this T cell receptor beta chain was observed a handful of times. Primers used for first-strand cDNA, a TRAV- and TRBV-specific set, covered both alpha and beta chains. The authors ran around 19 PCR cycles to amplify TCRs with a constant-region primer and V-primer adapter. In vitro transcription served to amplify the isolated mRNA. Via MiXCR, TCRdb re-called the reads, giving one row per CDR3 protein. This table has tens of thousands of distinct CDR3 sequences, about a quarter appearing once. This record comes from a study of low-dose radiotherapy and immunotherapy resistance in tumors. Background on the study: The fractionation for Cohort 1 was 0.5 Gy per fraction every 2 weeks, totaling 6.5 Gy. Nivolumab was given to patients as a 240 mg flat dose every two weeks, and ipilimumab at 1 mg/kg every six weeks. Both were delivered intravenously.

This CDR3 has 15 amino acids. From germline, CDR1 is MDHEN and CDR2 SYDVKM. With 4 bases clipped from V and 7 bases from J, the junction kept 9 bases outside the gene matches. Time point: before trial treatment. Every donor was treated with nivolumab, ipilimumab, aspirin, low-dose cyclophosphamide and also low-dose radiotherapy. The clonotype originates from a male donor with rectosigmoid adenocarcinoma. The chain recombines TRBV28 with TRBJ2-4, with 8 bases lining up with TRBD1. The material sequenced was PBMCs, taken before treatment. As DNA, the CDR3 is TGTGCCAGCAGTTCCGCGGACAGGGCCGGGAACATTCAGTACTTC. Translating gives CASSSADRAGNIQYF.